Sequencing of this T cell receptor (beta chain) was carried out in a study of blood T cell repertoires in COVID-19. Deletions cut 3 bases from V and 4 bases from J, with 10 bases between. CDR1 and CDR2 (germline): KGHSH, LQKENI. The CDR3 is 14 amino acids. The data were produced by immunoSEQ multiplex PCR, yet TCRdb's version contains in-frame clones alone and is incomplete. The sample lists roughly 99,000 clones; about 80% were seen once. The V call is TRBV18, the J call TRBJ2-1; a possible D gene is TRBD1 (5 bases). The sequencing input was peripheral blood. This TCR was sampled from a man between 65 and 85 years old with acute or convalescent COVID-19. CDR3 bases: TGTGCCAGCTCACCTTGGACACTTTACAATGAGCAGTTCTTC. Residues: CASSPWTLYNEQFF.